This TCR beta chain was documented in a study of OX40 agonist ivuxolimab in advanced cancers. Study-wide context: The drug used for patients, ivuxolimab, was an agonistic anti-OX40 (CD134) antibody.

The method was immunoSEQ multiplex PCR; TCRdb's version includes in-frame clones alone and lacks a portion of them. The data contain roughly 58,000 clones, roughly 87% of them singletons. This material consisted of CD4+ or CD8+ T cells sorted from blood, taken in a trial of the OX40 agonist ivuxolimab. The receptor was derived from an adult with an advanced solid tumor such as melanoma, head and neck, liver or kidney cancer.

The CDR3 reads CASAPGTGANVLTF. Written as DNA, the CDR3 is TGTGCCAGCGCGCCGGGTACCGGGGCCAACGTCCTGACTTTC. This rearrangement joins TRBV18 to TRBJ2-6; D not resolved. Germline values: CDR1 KGHSH, CDR2 LQKENI. This CDR3 has 14 amino acids. V lost 8 bases, J lost 4 bases, and 12 bases lay in between.